The rows below give T cell receptor beta chains drawn from one sample of a study of OX40 agonist ivuxolimab in advanced cancers. The assay was immunoSEQ multiplex PCR, and TCRdb's table has in-frame clones only and misses some. The sample contains tens of thousands of clones, 85% of which appear only once. The specimen was CD4+ or CD8+ T cells sorted from blood, collected in a trial of the OX40 agonist ivuxolimab. The origin of the receptors is an adult with an advanced solid tumor such as melanoma, head and neck, liver or kidney cancer. Both conserved end residues are part of each CDR3. Each record gives: clone size, J gene, D gene, V gene, CDR3 DNA, CDR3 protein. D genes are given only for firm matches. Expanded clones are given a class, and other clones once, few, many or no size at all.

many	TRBJ2-5	-	TRBV7-9	TGTGCCAGCAGCCCCCCTGTGACAGGCGCCAAAGAGACCCAGTACTTC	CASSPPVTGAKETQYF
-	TRBJ1-1	TRBD1	TRBV7-9	TGTGCCAGCAGCTTTTGGGGAACAGGGGGCTTTGAAGCTTTCTTT	CASSFWGTGGFEAFF
-	TRBJ1-6	-	TRBV9	TGTGCCAGCAGCGAGGTAGGGGCATATAATTCACCCCTCCACTTT	CASSEVGAYNSPLHF
-	TRBJ2-7	-	TRBV7-9	TGTGCCAGCACCGGGACACTTACCTACGAGCAGTACTTC	CASTGTLTYEQYF
-	TRBJ2-5	TRBD1	TRBV7-7	TGTGCCAGCAGCCCAAGACAGGGGATGAGGGAGACCCAGTACTTC	CASSPRQGMRETQYF
once	TRBJ1-1	TRBD1	TRBV7-9	TGTGCCAGCAGCTCCGACATGACAGGGCACACTGAAGCTTTCTTT	CASSSDMTGHTEAFF
-	TRBJ2-1	-	TRBV4-1	TGCGCCAGCAGCCAGTCAGGGTTTGGCAATGAGCAGTTCTTC	CASSQSGFGNEQFF
-	TRBJ1-1	-	TRBV9	TGTGCCAGCAGCGTAGCTTCTCAGGGGTGGCCTGAAGCTTTCTTT	CASSVASQGWPEAFF
few	TRBJ1-1	-	TRBV7-9	TGTGCCAGCAGCTTAGTTGCGGGCATGAACACTGAAGCTTTCTTT	CASSLVAGMNTEAFF
-	TRBJ2-5	-	TRBV7-6	TGTGCCAGCAGTTATAGACTTGAAGAGACCCAGTACTTC	CASSYRLEETQYF
-	TRBJ1-4	-	TRBV5-1	TGCGCCAGCAGCCCAAGGACGCTTAGAGATGAAAAACTGTTTTTT	CASSPRTLRDEKLFF
-	TRBJ1-2	TRBD1	TRBV14	TGTGCCAGCAGCCAAGCGACAGGGGCCTATGGCTACACCTTC	CASSQATGAYGYTF
-	TRBJ2-5	TRBD2	TRBV30	TGTGCCTGGAGTGTACGGGGGACTAGGGTTTATGAGACCCAGTACTTC	CAWSVRGTRVYETQYF
once	TRBJ1-5	-	TRBV4-2	TGTGCCAGCAGCCAAGAGAAAGGACAAGTCAATCAGCCCCAGCATTTT	CASSQEKGQVNQPQHF
once	TRBJ1-1	-	TRBV7-9	TGTGCCAGCAGCTCGGATCCAGGGTATGGAAAGGGTTTCTTT	CASSSDPGYGKGFF
-	TRBJ2-1	-	TRBV7-3	TGTGCCAGCAGCCTAGGACATGTCAGCAACAATGAGCAGTTCTTC	CASSLGHVSNNEQFF
-	TRBJ1-2	TRBD1	TRBV7-9	TGTGCCAGCAGCTTAGTGGGGACAGCTTTCAACTATGGCTACACCTTC	CASSLVGTAFNYGYTF
few	TRBJ2-1	-	TRBV6-6	TGTGCCAGCAGCAGACCTTACAATGAGCAGTTCTTC	CASSRPYNEQFF
-	TRBJ2-3	TRBD2	TRBV6-5	TGTGCCAGCAGTTACCAAGCGGGGTGGAGCACAGATACGCAGTATTTT	CASSYQAGWSTDTQYF
-	TRBJ1-4	-	TRBV6-5	TGTGCCAGCAGTTACGTGGCAGCTGCTAATGAAAAACTGTTTTTT	CASSYVAAANEKLFF
-	TRBJ2-3	-	TRBV7-9	TGTGCCTGCGATTGGGGGAGGGATACGCAGTATTTT	CACDWGRDTQYF
-	TRBJ1-1	-	TRBV9	TGTGCCAGCAGCCCGGGGGCCATGAACACTGAAGCTTTCTTT	CASSPGAMNTEAFF
-	TRBJ1-2	TRBD1	TRBV7-2	TGTGCCAGCAGCTTCTCGGGACAGCCCTATGGCTACACCTTC	CASSFSGQPYGYTF
-	TRBJ2-2	-	TRBV2	TGTGCCACCTTCGTCACCGGGGAGCTGTTTTTT	CATFVTGELFF
-	TRBJ1-5	-	TRBV7-9	TGTGCCAGCAGCTTCGGAGGTAATCAGCCCCAGCATTTT	CASSFGGNQPQHF
once	TRBJ1-5	TRBD1	TRBV2	TGTGCCAGCACCGAGGACAGGGAAGTTCAGCCCCAGCATTTT	CASTEDREVQPQHF
-	TRBJ1-1	TRBD1	TRBV28	TGTGCCAGCAGTCGGGAGAGTGGGACAGGGAACACTGAAGCTTTCTTT	CASSRESGTGNTEAFF
-	TRBJ1-6	TRBD1	TRBV4-3	TGCGCCAGCAGCTCCCGGACAGGGGAACGTTATAATTCACCCCTCCACTTT	CASSSRTGERYNSPLHF
-	TRBJ2-5	TRBD1	TRBV14	TGTGCCAGCAGTTCACCGGGACAGGGTTTTCTTCGGGAGACCCAGTACTTC	CASSSPGQGFLRETQYF
-	TRBJ1-4	-	TRBV29-1	TGCAGCGTCGCCTCCTACGTGGGGGAAAAACTGTTTTTT	CSVASYVGEKLFF
few	TRBJ1-1	-	TRBV15	TGTGCCACCAGCGGACTGAATGAAGCTTTCTTT	CATSGLNEAFF
-	TRBJ2-7	-	TRBV11-2	TGTGCCAGCAGCTTAGGAGGGAGCGGCTACGAGCAGTACTTC	CASSLGGSGYEQYF
once	TRBJ2-7	-	TRBV27	TGTGCCAGCAGTTTAATAACTAGCTCAGGGGAGCAGTACTTC	CASSLITSSGEQYF
-	TRBJ2-1	TRBD2	TRBV7-2	TGTGCCAGCAGCTTCCGACTAGCGGGGCCTTACAATGAGCAGTTCTTC	CASSFRLAGPYNEQFF
-	TRBJ1-1	-	TRBV10-2	TGCGCCAGCAGTGAGTCGTTAGGGGGAGTCACTGAAGCTTTCTTT	CASSESLGGVTEAFF
-	TRBJ2-3	-	TRBV6-1	TGTGCCAGCAGTGATTTGGGTACGAGCACAGATACGCAGTATTTT	CASSDLGTSTDTQYF
-	TRBJ1-1	-	TRBV7-2	TGTGCCAGCAGCTTAGTGCCGCGAATTGAAGCTTTCTTT	CASSLVPRIEAFF
-	TRBJ2-2	-	TRBV6-6	TGTGCCAGCAGTTACTCGGAGTCCGGGGAGCTGTTTTTT	CASSYSESGELFF
-	TRBJ1-4	-	TRBV27	TGTGCCAGCAGTTCCGGGACAACAACTAATGAAAAACTGTTTTTT	CASSSGTTTNEKLFF
medium-sized	TRBJ1-3	-	TRBV7-9	TGTGCCAGCAGTCCTGGAAACACCATATATTTT	CASSPGNTIYF
-	TRBJ1-5	-	TRBV27	TGTGCCAGCAGTGAAGAAGGCAGGGCTCGGTATCAGCCCCAGCATTTT	CASSEEGRARYQPQHF
-	TRBJ1-6	-	TRBV28	TGTGCCAGCAGTTTCGGAAACCACGGGACGGGCGACTATAATTCACCCCTCCACTTT	CASSFGNHGTGDYNSPLHF